What follows are 20 T cell receptor beta chains derived from one specimen sequenced in a study of T-cell reconstitution after alpha-beta-depleted transplantation in children. Unique molecular identifiers were incorporated during preparation of the TCRbeta library. TCRdb reprocessed the PCR reads via MiXCR and lists one record per CDR3 protein. The table has approximately 520,000 distinct CDR3 sequences, 32% seen once. This sample comprised PBMCs from the stem cell graft donor, obtained from the stem cell graft. The receptor set was obtained from a human donor who donated a stem cell graft to a child with aplastic anemia.

This clonotype was seen only a few times. The chain combines TRBV20-1 with TRBJ1-5, with D possibly TRBD1 on 6 matching bases. This CDR3 contains 15 residues. CDR1 is DFQATT and CDR2 is SNEGSKA in the germline V gene (reference sequence). Trimming pared 3 bases from V and 4 bases from J, leaving 16 bases between. The CDR3 reads CSAREQGFINQPQHF. CDR3 in DNA: TGCAGTGCTAGGGAACAGGGTTTCATAAATCAGCCCCAGCATTTT.

The chain joins TRBV29-1 to TRBJ2-3, with TRBD1 as a possible D gene (5 bases). Trimming stripped 5 bases from V and 2 bases from J, with 17 bases between. CDR3 length: 15 residues. Germline CDR1 SQVTM, CDR2 ANQGSEA. CDR3 sequence (DNA): TGCAGCGTTCAGGCCGACAGACGCCTCACAGATACGCAGTATTTT. Translated, it gives CSVQADRRLTDTQYF.

The rearrangement links TRBV9 to TRBJ1-1, with a possible D match to TRBD1 (5 bases). The CDR3 is 16 residues long. CDR1 is SGDLS, CDR2 YYNGEE, per germline. The V gene lost 3 bases and the J gene lost 6 bases, with 21 bases spanning the gap. For the CDR3, the DNA is TGTGCCAGCAGCGCCCGTAGGGACTTAGGAGGCGCTGAAGCTTTCTTT. Translating it yields CASSARRDLGGAEAFF.

This clonotype was counted between two and nine times. The gene calls are TRBV7-9 and TRBJ2-3, with D perhaps TRBD1 (5 bases). Trimming stripped 5 bases from V and 6 bases from J, with 15 bases between. CDR1 is SEHNR and CDR2 is FQNEAQ in the germline V gene (reference sequence). The CDR3 covers 14 residues. The CDR3 is CASSRPDSGDTQYF. DNA for the CDR3: TGTGCCAGCAGCCGACCCGACAGTGGGGATACGCAGTATTTT.

This rearrangement joins TRBV10-3 to TRBJ1-2; the D gene is possibly TRBD1 (5 bases). CDR1 and CDR2 from the germline V gene are ENHRY and SYGVKD. Deletions cut 8 bases from V and 2 bases from J, with 12 bases between. The CDR3 spans 13 residues. Written as DNA, the CDR3 is TGTGCCATCCGGCACCGGGACAACTATGGCTACACCTTC. Its protein is CAIRHRDNYGYTF.

This clonotype showed up just a few times. J is TRBJ2-1 and V is TRBV5-1, with 8 positions matching TRBD2. The J segment lost 6 bases and the V segment lost 3 bases, leaving 11 bases of the junction unmatched. CDR3 size: 16 residues. Germline V lookup: CDR1 SGHRS, CDR2 YFSETQ. The CDR3 nucleotides are TGCGCCAGCAGCTCCTCGGGACTAGAGGCATTCAATGAGCAGTTCTTC. Protein: CASSSSGLEAFNEQFF.

This clonotype has only a few counts. The CDR3 here is CASSPGTRRRETQYF. The CDR3 DNA reads TGTGCCAGCAGCCCCGGGACAAGGAGAAGAGAGACCCAGTACTTC. This sequence joins TRBV5-4 and TRBJ2-5; maybe TRBD1 (6 bases). The CDR3 is 15 amino acids. Trimming took off 4 bases at V and 4 bases at J, with 17 bases between the two ends. The V gene's germline CDR1 is SGHNT and CDR2 YYREEE (reference sequence).

J is TRBJ2-3 and V is TRBV4-2; 13 bases line up with TRBD2. The V segment lost 2 bases and the J segment 7 bases; nucleotides outside the gene matches: 9. In germline, CDR1 is LGHNA, CDR2 YNFKEQ. This CDR3 is 17 amino acids long. The DNA for the CDR3 is TGTGCCAGCAGCCAAACCAGGACTAGCGGGAGCGCGTATACGCAGTATTTT. Translated, it gives CASSQTRTSGSAYTQYF.

The chain couples TRBV29-1 to TRBJ1-1; the D gene is possibly TRBD1 (6 bases). Germline values: CDR1 SQVTM, CDR2 ANQGSEA. The CDR3 spans 14 residues. The V end was cut by 4 bases, the J end by 5 bases, with 17 bases between. The CDR3 is CSVVGATTGTEAFF. CDR3 sequence (DNA): TGCAGCGTTGTGGGGGCAACCACCGGGACTGAAGCTTTCTTT.

CDR3: CASSQGRLQTGELFF. CDR3 nucleotides: TGTGCCAGCAGTCAGGGACGGCTTCAGACCGGGGAGCTGTTTTTT. This rearrangement joins TRBV5-6 to TRBJ2-2; D tentatively reads TRBD1 or TRBD2 (5 bases each). This CDR3 contains 15 residues. The V gene lost 5 bases and the J gene lost 5 bases, with 16 bases spanning the gap. Germline V lookup: CDR1 SGHDT, CDR2 YYEEEE.

The gene calls are TRBV29-1 and TRBJ2-7; maybe TRBD2 (6 bases). Germline-derived CDR1 and CDR2 are SQVTM and ANQGSEA. The CDR3 loop spans 13 amino acids. The ends were cut back, 4 bases at V and 0 bases at J, with 10 bases in the middle. CDR3 sequence reads: CSVGGGSSYEQYF. DNA of the CDR3: TGCAGCGTTGGTGGAGGGAGCTCCTACGAGCAGTACTTC.

This clonotype has more than one count but fewer than ten. V is TRBV6-6 and J is TRBJ2-1; D possibly corresponds to TRBD2 (6 bases). CDR1 and CDR2 from the germline V gene are MNHNY and SVGAGI (reference sequence). The CDR3 contains 12 residues. Trimming took off 5 bases at V and 9 bases at J, with 11 bases between the two ends. DNA of the CDR3: TGTGCCAGCAGTCCCGAGCGGGTTGAGCAGTTCTTC. Protein: CASSPERVEQFF.

This rearrangement joins TRBV6-2 or TRBV6-3 to TRBJ2-5; D is undetermined. CDR1 is MNHEY and CDR2 is SVGEGT in the germline V gene. Trimming pared 1 base from V and 5 bases from J, leaving 14 bases between. The CDR3 consists of 15 residues. CDR3 coding DNA: TGTGCCAGCAGTTACTTCGAACGGAGTAGCGAGACCCAGTACTTC. Translated, it gives CASSYFERSSETQYF.

The table lists this clonotype with a few counts. The rearrangement joins TRBV12-3 or TRBV12-4 to TRBJ1-2, with D possibly being TRBD1 (5 bases). This CDR3 comprises 14 residues. With 1 base removed from V and 5 bases from J, the gap between germline ends came to 11 bases. Here the CDR3 reads CASSLGTDRYGYTF. CDR3 DNA: TGTGCCAGCAGTTTAGGAACAGACAGATATGGCTACACCTTC.

J is TRBJ1-1 and V is TRBV6-1, with 10 bases aligning to TRBD1. CDR1 is MNHNS, CDR2 SASEGT, per germline. V was pared by 6 bases and J by 3 bases, with 7 bases of the junction left unmatched. The length of the CDR3 is 15 residues. Written as DNA, the CDR3 is TGTGCCAGCAGCGCAACCGGGACAGGGGACACTGAAGCTTTCTTT. It translates to CASSATGTGDTEAFF.

The rearrangement joins TRBV28 to TRBJ2-1; TRBD2 matches 8 bases. The CDR3 is 18 residues long. Germline V gene data show CDR1 as MDHEN and CDR2 as SYDVKM. V was clipped by 7 bases and J by 1 base; unmatched bases: 15. The CDR3 sequence is CASIFGVAGTPSYNEQFF. CDR3 nucleotides: TGTGCCAGCATCTTCGGAGTAGCGGGGACGCCTTCCTACAATGAGCAGTTCTTC.

CDR3 sequence reads: CASSEFRTGDEQYF. DNA of the CDR3: TGCGCCAGCAGCGAATTTCGGACAGGGGACGAGCAGTACTTC. The chain combines TRBV5-1 with TRBJ2-7; 9 positions match TRBD1. Trimming took 4 bases from V and 5 from J; bases not matched to a gene: 7. CDR1 and CDR2 from the germline V gene are SGHRS and YFSETQ. The CDR3 is 14 residues long.

A single count supports this clonotype. The CDR3 nucleotides read TGTGCCTGGGACAGAGATCCTGGAAACACCATATATTTT. As protein: CAWDRDPGNTIYF. The V gene is TRBV30, the J gene TRBJ1-3, with D perhaps matching TRBD1 (5 bases). The V end lost 5 bases, the J end lost 2 bases, and 10 bases lay between the germline ends. The CDR3 totals 13 residues. Germline V lookup: CDR1 GTSNPN, CDR2 SVGIG (reference sequence).

This chain joins TRBV5-4 and TRBJ1-1; TRBD1 matches 7 bases. The V gene end was trimmed by 4 bases and the J gene end by 4 bases; junction bases not matched to a gene: 13. The length of the CDR3 is 16 residues. In germline, CDR1 is SGHNT, CDR2 YYREEE (reference sequence). DNA for the CDR3: TGTGCCAGCAGCCTGGGACAGAAAAGAGCAGGCACTGAAGCTTTCTTT. Protein sequence: CASSLGQKRAGTEAFF.

This clonotype appeared a single time. The germline gene is not matched at one end of the junction; a read error may be the cause. The genes are TRBV13 and TRBJ2-1; 8 nucleotides agree with TRBD2. This CDR3 spans 17 amino acids. CDR1 PRHDT and CDR2 FYEKMQ come from the germline V gene (reference sequence). CDR3: CAISPGVAGFSYNEQFF. The CDR3 nucleotides read TGTGCCATCAGCCCTGGGGTAGCGGGATTCTCCTACAATGAGCAGTTCTTC.